The 17 T cell receptor beta chains below come from one sample, sequenced in a study of cytomegalovirus exposure and HLA in healthy donors. A multiplex PCR was run with 60 Vbeta primers and 13 Jbeta primers. TCRdb's table, derived via immunoSEQ multiplex PCR, lists solely in-frame clones and lacks some. This table holds 95,000 to 150,000 clones, approximately 81% found once. The sample taken for sequencing was PBMCs. Receptors were obtained from a man between 18 and 29 years old in good health and CMV-seropositive.

V gene TRBV18 combines with J gene TRBJ1-4; possible D gene TRBD1, 6 bases. The CDR3 has 14 amino acids. With 5 bases removed from V and 7 bases from J, the gap between germline ends came to 14 bases. Germline V CDR1 and CDR2: KGHSH, LQKENI. CDR3 residues: CASSTSGEGEKLFF. The CDR3 DNA sequence: TGTGCCAGCTCAACGTCAGGGGAGGGTGAAAAACTGTTTTTT.

As for this clone: The junction does not match germline at one end; this may be a read error. This chain links TRBV6-1 with TRBJ1-2, with TRBD1 matching over 7 bases. The length of the CDR3 is 14 residues. Germline values: CDR1 MNHNS, CDR2 SASEGT. The CDR3 spells CASLSTGNSYDYTF. The CDR3 DNA sequence: TGTGCCAGTTTGTCGACAGGGAATTCCTATGACTACACCTTC.

V usage is TRBV27 and J usage is TRBJ2-3; tentative D call: TRBD1 (7 bases). The CDR3 length is 13 residues. Per the germline V gene, CDR1 is MNHEY and CDR2 is SMNVEV (reference sequence). Trimming cost V 8 bases and J 2 bases, with 11 bases left between them. Here the CDR3 DNA reads TGTGCCAGCGGGGGGACAGACACAGATACGCAGTATTTT. Residues: CASGGTDTDTQYF.

This sequence joins TRBV18 and TRBJ1-1; 9 bases match TRBD1. The germline gives CDR1 KGHSH, CDR2 LQKENI. This CDR3 has 15 residues. Losses at the gene ends were 6 bases for V and 5 bases for J; bases not matched to a gene: 10. This chain's CDR3 is CASSTSDRGGTEAFF. The DNA of the CDR3 is TGTGCCAGCTCCACCAGCGACAGGGGGGGGACTGAAGCTTTCTTT.

This clone was counted a few times. The chain combines TRBV20-1 with TRBJ2-7; the match to TRBD1 covers 7 bases. The germline CDR1 and CDR2 sequences are DFQATT and SNEGSKA (reference sequence). The trim removed 5 bases at V and 4 bases at J, leaving 2 bases unmatched. The CDR3 spans 11 residues. For the CDR3, the DNA is TGCAGTGCTCGACAGGGTTACGAGCAGTACTTC. Protein product: CSARQGYEQYF.

The rearrangement joins TRBV7-2 to TRBJ1-2; 7 nucleotides align to TRBD1. Trimming at V came to 5 bases and at J to 5 bases, leaving 17 bases not matched to a gene. The CDR3 has 17 residues. Looked up from germline, CDR1 is SGHTA and CDR2 is FQGNSA. The CDR3 region is CASSTQPPRQGSYGYTF. For the CDR3, the DNA is TGTGCCAGCAGCACCCAACCTCCCCGACAGGGAAGTTATGGCTACACCTTC.

V usage is TRBV6-1 and J usage is TRBJ1-1, with D perhaps matching TRBD1 (5 bases). Trimming shortened V by 4 bases and J by 6 bases, and 15 bases separated the two germline ends. The CDR3 is 14 residues long. Germline V gives CDR1 MNHNS, CDR2 SASEGT. Here the CDR3 reads CASSAQGMSSEAFF. The CDR3 coding sequence is TGTGCCAGCAGTGCCCAGGGTATGAGCTCTGAAGCTTTCTTT.

The chain links TRBV7-9 to TRBJ1-1, with 8 bases lining up with TRBD1. The CDR3 extends over 18 amino acids. Germline V CDR1 and CDR2: SEHNR, FQNEAQ (reference sequence). V was clipped by 4 bases and J by 0 bases; unmatched bases: 13. CDR3 DNA: TGTGCCAGCAGCTCCCCCCCGGACAGGGACGCGATGAACACTGAAGCTTTCTTT. Translation gives CASSSPPDRDAMNTEAFF.

J is TRBJ1-2 and V is TRBV7-9; D unclear. This CDR3 has 15 amino acids. In germline, CDR1 is SEHNR, CDR2 FQNEAQ (reference sequence). Trimming pared 5 bases from V and 1 base from J, leaving 14 bases between. The DNA for the CDR3 is TGTGCCAGCAGCGCAGAGACTGACGGTAACTATGGCTACACCTTC. Its translation is CASSAETDGNYGYTF.

The sample holds one count of this clone. The chain has TRBV30 and TRBJ2-3; 10 nucleotides align to TRBD1. Trimming cost V 0 bases and J 11 bases; bases outside gene matches: 20. The germline gives CDR1 GTSNPN, CDR2 SVGIG (reference sequence). This CDR3 spans 18 amino acids. For the CDR3, the DNA is TGTGCCTGGAGTGTGTATGGGGACAGGGGATATGCTAGGTCCGAGCAGTATTTT. It translates to CAWSVYGDRGYARSEQYF.

Remarks on this clone: Germline and junction disagree at one end, which may indicate a read error. The V call is TRBV2, the J call TRBJ2-7; D is uncertain. CDR1 SNHLY and CDR2 FYNNEI come from the germline V gene. The CDR3 loop spans 11 amino acids. CDR3 amino acids: CASSGEVQSNF. CDR3 DNA: TGTGCCAGCTCTGGAGAGGTTCAGAGTAACTTC.

The chain recombines TRBV28 with TRBJ1-1; tentative D call: TRBD1 (6 bases). The CDR3 has 13 residues. Trimming removed 7 bases from V and 1 base from J, with 10 bases in between. Looked up from germline, CDR1 is MDHEN and CDR2 is SYDVKM. For the CDR3, the DNA is TGTGCCAGCAACGTGGACAGGAACACTGAAGCTTTCTTT. Translated: CASNVDRNTEAFF.

This chain joins TRBV5-1 and TRBJ1-1; TRBD1 might be the D (6 bases). Germline loops: CDR1 SGHRS, CDR2 YFSETQ. V gave up 0 bases and J gave up 6 bases, with 15 bases separating them. This CDR3 has 15 amino acids. The CDR3 bases are TGCGCCAGCAGCTTGGTGACAGGCCCCGGCTCTGAAGCTTTCTTT. Encoded protein: CASSLVTGPGSEAFF.

The chain carries TRBV11-2 and TRBJ2-1; the match to TRBD2 covers 14 bases. Trimming removed 5 bases from V and 1 base from J; junction bases left unmatched: 7. The CDR3 contains 18 residues. CDR1 and CDR2 (germline): SGHAT, FQNNGV. The CDR3 sequence: CASSLGLAGGLSYNEQFF. DNA for the CDR3: TGTGCCAGCAGCCTAGGACTAGCGGGAGGCTTATCCTACAATGAGCAGTTCTTC.

The chain has TRBV5-8 and TRBJ2-3; the D gene is possibly TRBD2 (5 bases). The CDR3 consists of 14 residues. Germline CDR1 and CDR2: SGHTS and YDEGEE. V was trimmed by 8 bases and J by 3 bases, leaving 16 bases between them. CDR3 in DNA: TGTGCCAGTCCTGTCGAGGGTGTAACAGATACGCAGTATTTT. Protein sequence: CASPVEGVTDTQYF.

This chain joins TRBV7-2 and TRBJ1-1; no definite D call. The germline V gene encodes CDR1 SGHTA and CDR2 FQGNSA. V was cut by 2 bases and J by 4 bases, with 8 bases left in between. This CDR3 comprises 13 residues. The CDR3 is CASSLRVVTEAFF. The CDR3 nucleotides are TGTGCCAGCAGCTTACGGGTGGTCACTGAAGCTTTCTTT. The full variable domain, rest sourced from reference TRBV7-2 and TRBJ1-1, is GAGVSQSPSNKVTEKGKDVELRCDPISGHTALYWYRQSLGQGLEFLIYFQGNSAPDKSGLPSDRFSAERTGGSVSTLTIQRTQQEDSAVYLCASSLRVVTEAFFGQGTRLTVV.

The chain couples TRBV10-3 to TRBJ2-3; no reliable D call. Germline assignment: CDR1 ENHRY and CDR2 SYGVKD. The V end lost 3 bases, the J end lost 4 bases, and 5 bases lay between the germline ends. The CDR3 consists of 12 residues. The CDR3 protein is CAISDIPDTQYF. CDR3 DNA: TGTGCCATCAGTGACATCCCAGATACGCAGTATTTT.